This entry lists 8 T cell receptor beta chains sequenced from one sample in a study of T cells after yellow fever vaccination. Using its own MiXCR run on the 5' RACE reads, TCRdb lists one record per CDR3 protein. The sample has under 200,000 distinct CDR3 sequences; approximately 11% are singletons. The sample was CD8+ T cells sorted from PBMCs, taken 15 days after the yellow fever booster vaccination. The receptors originated from a young man who received the YFV17D yellow fever vaccine.

This clonotype has a handful of counts. The chain carries TRBV28 and TRBJ2-5; possibly TRBD1 or TRBD2 for D (5 bases each). Germline V lookup: CDR1 MDHEN, CDR2 SYDVKM. Trimming removed 8 bases at V and 1 base at J, with 17 bases between. The CDR3 spans 15 residues. CDR3 amino acids: CASGLEGRPQETQYF. For the CDR3, the DNA is TGTGCCAGCGGACTCGAGGGGCGACCCCAAGAGACCCAGTACTTC.

V and J are TRBV7-8 and TRBJ2-5, with 12 bases matching TRBD2. Looked up from germline, CDR1 is SGHVS and CDR2 is FQNEAQ. The CDR3 consists of 17 residues. V gave up 5 bases and J gave up 5 bases; unmatched junction bases: 12. CDR3 sequence: CASSLASGGASAETQYF. CDR3 sequence (DNA): TGTGCCAGCAGCCTCGCTAGCGGGGGGGCGTCCGCGGAGACCCAGTACTTC.

This clonotype has a handful of counts. This sequence joins TRBV7-2 and TRBJ2-7, with TRBD1 identical over 7 bases. The CDR3 extends over 15 amino acids. The germline CDR1 and CDR2 sequences are SGHTA and FQGNSA. Trimming at V came to 0 bases and at J to 2 bases, leaving 4 bases not matched to a gene. CDR3 protein: CASSLAGGTAYEQYF. The CDR3 nucleotides read TGTGCCAGCAGCTTAGCAGGGGGCACGGCCTACGAGCAGTACTTC.

This clonotype was picked up a small number of times. The V gene is TRBV4-1, the J gene TRBJ2-7; weak D call: TRBD1 (6 bases). Germline values: CDR1 MGHRA, CDR2 YSYEKL. Trimming left V 2 bases short and J 3 bases short, with 8 bases between. The CDR3 consists of 13 residues. As DNA, the CDR3 is TGCGCCAGCAGCCAAAAACAGGGCTACGAGCAGTACTTC. Residues: CASSQKQGYEQYF.

CDR3 DNA sequence: TGTGCCAGCAGTTGGGGGACTAACTATGGCTACACCTTC. It encodes CASSWGTNYGYTF. The chain has TRBV12-3 or TRBV12-4 and TRBJ1-2, with TRBD1 as a possible D gene (5 bases). The CDR3 runs 13 residues. Trimming stripped 4 bases from V and 0 bases from J, with 6 bases between.

The gene calls are TRBV5-1 and TRBJ2-7; 12 bases map to TRBD1. This CDR3 contains 16 residues. With 0 bases clipped from V and 3 bases from J, the junction kept 4 bases outside the gene matches. Germline loops: CDR1 SGHRS, CDR2 YFSETQ. CDR3 amino acids: CASSLDGTGGIYEQYF. The DNA for the CDR3 is TGCGCCAGCAGCTTGGATGGGACAGGGGGCATCTACGAGCAGTACTTC.

This chain uses TRBV4-3 with TRBJ1-4, with 8 bases matching TRBD1. Germline CDR1 LGHNA, CDR2 YSLEER. The CDR3 loop spans 17 amino acids. After removal of 1 base from V and 8 bases from J, the junction contained 12 bases not matched to a gene. The CDR3 region has the DNA TGCGCCAGCAGCCAAGGACAGGGGATGAGAATGGTCGAAAAACTGTTTTTT. This sequence encodes CASSQGQGMRMVEKLFF.

J is TRBJ2-2 and V is TRBV14, with TRBD2 matching 9 bases. Germline loops: CDR1 SGHDN, CDR2 FVKESK. The CDR3 spans 18 residues. V was pared by 3 bases and J by 3 bases, with 11 bases of the junction left unmatched. DNA for the CDR3: TGTGCCAGCAGCCAGACCCGGGGGACTAGCCGAGACACCGGGGAGCTGTTTTTT. Amino acid sequence: CASSQTRGTSRDTGELFF.